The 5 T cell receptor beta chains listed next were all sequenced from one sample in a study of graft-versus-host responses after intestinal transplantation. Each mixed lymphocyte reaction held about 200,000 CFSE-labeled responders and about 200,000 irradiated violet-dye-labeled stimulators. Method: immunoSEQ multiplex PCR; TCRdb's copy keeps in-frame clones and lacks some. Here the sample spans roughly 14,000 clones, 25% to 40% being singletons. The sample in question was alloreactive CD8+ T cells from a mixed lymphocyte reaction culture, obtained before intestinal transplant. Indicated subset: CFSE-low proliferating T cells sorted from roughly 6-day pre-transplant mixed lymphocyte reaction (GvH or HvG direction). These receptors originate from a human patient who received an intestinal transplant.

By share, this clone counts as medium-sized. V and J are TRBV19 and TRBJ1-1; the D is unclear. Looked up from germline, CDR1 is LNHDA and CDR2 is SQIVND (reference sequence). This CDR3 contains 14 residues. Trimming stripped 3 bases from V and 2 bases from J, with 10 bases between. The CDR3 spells CASSMWEGNTEAFF. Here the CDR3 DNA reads TGTGCCAGTAGTATGTGGGAGGGCAACACTGAAGCTTTCTTT.

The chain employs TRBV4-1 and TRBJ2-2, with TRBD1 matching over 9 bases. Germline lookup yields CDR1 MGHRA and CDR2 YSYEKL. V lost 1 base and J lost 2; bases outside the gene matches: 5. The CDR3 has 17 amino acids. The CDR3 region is CASSQAGTGKNTGELFF. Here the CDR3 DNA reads TGCGCCAGCAGCCAAGCCGGGACAGGGAAAAACACCGGGGAGCTGTTTTTT.

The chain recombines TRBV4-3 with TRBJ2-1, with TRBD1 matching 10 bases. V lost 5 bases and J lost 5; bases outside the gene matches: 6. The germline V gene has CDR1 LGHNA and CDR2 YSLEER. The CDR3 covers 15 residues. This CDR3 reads CASSAGTGENNEQFF. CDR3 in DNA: TGCGCCAGCAGCGCAGGGACAGGGGAGAACAATGAGCAGTTCTTC.

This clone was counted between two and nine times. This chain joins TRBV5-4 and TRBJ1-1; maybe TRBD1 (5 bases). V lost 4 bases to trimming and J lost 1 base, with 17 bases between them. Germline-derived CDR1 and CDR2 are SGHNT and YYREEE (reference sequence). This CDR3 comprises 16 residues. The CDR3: CASSPFQGLANTEAFF. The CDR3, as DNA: TGTGCCAGCAGCCCCTTCCAGGGCTTAGCGAACACTGAAGCTTTCTTT.

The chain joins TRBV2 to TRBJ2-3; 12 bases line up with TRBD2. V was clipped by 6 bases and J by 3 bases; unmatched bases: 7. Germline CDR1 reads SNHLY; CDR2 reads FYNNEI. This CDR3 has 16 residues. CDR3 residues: CASSQASGGATDTQYF. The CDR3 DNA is TGTGCCAGCAGCCAGGCTAGCGGGGGGGCGACAGATACGCAGTATTTT. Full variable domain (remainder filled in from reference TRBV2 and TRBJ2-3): EPEVTQTPSHQVTQMGQEVILRCVPISNHLYFYWYRQILGQKVEFLVSFYNNEISEKSEIFDDQFSVERPDGSNFTLKIRSTKLEDSAMYFCASSQASGGATDTQYFGPGTRLTVL.